Listed below are T cell receptor beta chains from one sample, sequenced in a study of CD8+ T cells in alopecia areata. The method was immunoSEQ multiplex PCR; TCRdb's version includes in-frame clones alone and lacks a portion of them. The sample lists about 270,000 clones, approximately 60% occurring once. The specimen was CD4+ T cells sorted from blood, collected around week 53, from a patient treated with tofacitinib. The receptors were sampled from a human donor with alopecia areata. The CDR3 runs from the conserved cysteine through the conserved F or W. Fields, in order: J gene, clone size, D gene, V gene, CDR3 protein, CDR3 DNA. The D gene is left open where the match is weak. Part of the rows lack a size; the others show once, few, many or a class for expanded clones.

TRBJ1-4 | many | NA | TRBV9 | CASSPEGGTVEKLFF | TGTGCCAGCAGCCCAGAGGGAGGAACTGTTGAAAAACTGTTTTTT
TRBJ1-5 | NA | TRBD1 | TRBV5-1 | CASSATGVDQPQHF | TGCGCCAGCAGCGCCACAGGGGTAGATCAGCCCCAGCATTTT
TRBJ2-2 | NA | NA | TRBV29-1 | CSVEPPGTGELFF | TGCAGCGTTGAGCCCCCCGGCACCGGGGAGCTGTTTTTT
TRBJ2-5 | NA | NA | TRBV20-1 | CSVAAETQYF | TGCAGTGTCGCAGCGGAGACCCAGTACTTC
TRBJ2-5 | NA | NA | TRBV2 | CASEYQETQYF | TGTGCCAGCGAATACCAAGAGACCCAGTACTTC
TRBJ1-2 | NA | NA | TRBV7-2 | CASSSGRTAYGYTF | TGTGCCAGCAGCTCCGGACGGACTGCCTATGGCTACACCTTC
TRBJ2-7 | NA | TRBD1 | TRBV15 | CATSGTGGYEQYF | TGTGCCACCTCAGGAACAGGGGGCTACGAGCAGTACTTC
TRBJ2-1 | few | NA | TRBV30 | CAWSRLVRGNEQFF | TGTGCCTGGAGTAGGTTGGTGAGGGGCAATGAGCAGTTCTTC
TRBJ2-5 | NA | TRBD2 | TRBV5-4 | CASSFLASGGARETQYF | TGTGCCAGCAGCTTTCTTGCTAGCGGGGGGGCTAGAGAGACCCAGTACTTC
TRBJ2-5 | NA | NA | TRBV30 | CAWSVASPYQETQYF | TGTGCCTGGAGTGTGGCTAGCCCTTACCAAGAGACCCAGTACTTC
TRBJ2-5 | NA | NA | TRBV6-1 | CASTTEWETQYF | TGTGCCAGCACTACCGAGTGGGAGACCCAGTACTTC
TRBJ1-4 | NA | NA | TRBV30 | CAWRGQSEKLFF | TGTGCCTGGAGGGGGCAGAGTGAAAAACTGTTTTTT
TRBJ2-2 | NA | TRBD1 | TRBV5-6 | CASSSGQGTGELFF | TGTGCCAGCAGCTCGGGACAGGGCACCGGGGAGCTGTTTTTT
TRBJ1-5 | NA | NA | TRBV30 | CAWSVHGVLGQPQHF | TGTGCCTGGAGTGTACATGGGGTCTTGGGGCAGCCCCAGCATTTT
TRBJ2-7 | NA | TRBD1 | TRBV10-3 | CAINPGQGSYEQYF | TGTGCCATCAATCCGGGACAGGGTTCCTACGAGCAGTACTTC
TRBJ1-2 | few | TRBD1 | TRBV19 | CASSGSDRARSGYTF | TGTGCCAGTAGTGGATCGGACAGGGCTAGGAGTGGCTACACCTTC
TRBJ2-5 | NA | NA | TRBV2 | CASMSLYLLRETQYF | TGTGCCAGCATGTCACTATACCTATTGCGGGAGACCCAGTACTTC
TRBJ1-2 | NA | NA | TRBV30 | CAWSQDVRSYGYTF | TGTGCCTGGAGTCAGGACGTCCGATCCTATGGCTACACCTTC
TRBJ1-1 | NA | NA | TRBV5-1 | CASSGLQNTEAFF | TGCGCCAGCAGCGGACTGCAGAACACTGAAGCTTTCTTT
TRBJ2-7 | NA | TRBD2 | TRBV9 | CASSVGLAGLSSYEQYF | TGTGCCAGCAGCGTGGGACTAGCGGGGTTGAGCTCCTACGAGCAGTACTTC
TRBJ2-3 | NA | NA | TRBV13 | CASSLTQSTDTQYF | TGTGCCAGCAGCTTAACACAGAGCACAGATACGCAGTATTTT
TRBJ2-7 | NA | TRBD1 | TRBV5-1 | CASSPRTGDTYEQYF | TGCGCCAGCAGCCCCAGGACAGGGGACACCTACGAGCAGTACTTC
TRBJ1-6 | NA | NA | TRBV21-1 | CASYSPLHF | TGTGCCAGCTATTCACCCCTCCACTTT
TRBJ2-1 | NA | NA | TRBV13 | CASSPRSSYNEQFF | TGTGCCAGCAGCCCCCGAAGCTCCTACAATGAGCAGTTCTTC
TRBJ1-6 | NA | NA | TRBV7-9 | CASSLDSYNSPLHF | TGTGCCAGCAGCTTAGACTCCTATAATTCACCCCTCCACTTT
TRBJ2-1 | once | TRBD2 | TRBV5-1 | CASSLVAGHSGEQFF | TGCGCCAGCAGCTTGGTAGCGGGTCATTCCGGTGAGCAGTTCTTC
TRBJ2-7 | NA | NA | TRBV25-1 | CASSEDNSYEQYF | TGTGCCAGCAGTGAGGACAACTCCTACGAGCAGTACTTC
TRBJ1-1 | NA | TRBD1 | TRBV7-9 | CASSPGTENTEAFF | TGTGCCAGCAGCCCCGGGACAGAGAACACTGAAGCTTTCTTT
TRBJ2-7 | NA | NA | TRBV7-9 | CASSPAAGPIYEQYF | TGTGCCAGCAGCCCCGCGGCGGGACCAATCTACGAGCAGTACTTC
TRBJ1-6 | NA | NA | TRBV30 | CAWGAGFNSPLHF | TGTGCCTGGGGAGCAGGATTCAATTCACCCCTCCACTTT
TRBJ2-2 | NA | TRBD2 | TRBV7-2 | CASSRTSGNTGELFF | TGTGCCAGCAGCCGGACTAGCGGGAACACCGGGGAGCTGTTTTTT
TRBJ1-5 | NA | NA | TRBV30 | CAWSVLRGGQPQHF | TGTGCCTGGAGTGTACTAAGGGGAGGTCAGCCCCAGCATTTT
TRBJ1-5 | NA | NA | TRBV6-5 | CASSYSRADSNQPQHF | TGTGCCAGCAGTTACAGTAGGGCCGATAGCAATCAGCCCCAGCATTTT
TRBJ1-2 | NA | NA | TRBV12-5 | CASGLGRYYGYTF | TGTGCTAGTGGTTTGGGACGGTACTATGGCTACACCTTC
TRBJ2-4 | few | NA | TRBV5-4 | CASSLAEGYKNIQYF | TGTGCCAGCAGCTTGGCCGAGGGATACAAAAACATTCAGTACTTC
TRBJ2-7 | NA | NA | TRBV25-1 | CASSRDGSRYEQYF | TGTGCCAGCAGCCGGGACGGGTCACGCTACGAGCAGTACTTC
TRBJ2-2 | few | NA | TRBV7-2 | CASSPRYTGELFF | TGTGCCAGCAGCCCTAGGTACACCGGGGAGCTGTTTTTT
TRBJ2-3 | NA | NA | TRBV7-8 | CASSLEGSERRGASTDTQYF | TGTGCCAGCAGCTTAGAGGGATCAGAACGGAGGGGGGCTAGCACAGATACGCAGTATTTT
TRBJ1-2 | NA | NA | TRBV29-1 | CSVVYGNGYTF | TGCAGCGTTGTATATGGTAATGGCTACACCTTC
TRBJ1-1 | few | TRBD1 | TRBV19 | CASIQTGGVNTEAFF | TGTGCCAGTATTCAGACAGGGGGGGTGAACACTGAAGCTTTCTTT
TRBJ2-3 | NA | NA | TRBV15 | CATSRVRAGTDTQYF | TGTGCCACCAGCAGAGTGAGGGCTGGGACGGATACGCAGTATTTT
TRBJ2-3 | NA | TRBD1 | TRBV5-1 | CASSLGTGKDTQYF | TGCGCCAGCAGCTTGGGGACAGGAAAAGATACGCAGTATTTT
TRBJ2-3 | NA | NA | TRBV2 | CASSDGNTQYF | TGTGCCAGCAGTGACGGCAATACGCAGTATTTT
TRBJ2-5 | once | TRBD2 | TRBV7-6 | CASSLAPLAVQETQYF | TGTGCCAGCAGCTTAGCGCCCCTAGCGGTACAAGAGACCCAGTACTTC
TRBJ2-7 | few | NA | TRBV10-3 | CAISDGAIEQYF | TGTGCCATCAGTGATGGAGCAATCGAGCAGTACTTC
TRBJ1-2 | NA | NA | TRBV10-3 | CAISESGTGDGYTF | TGTGCCATCAGTGAGTCAGGGACTGGAGATGGCTACACCTTC
TRBJ2-3 | NA | NA | TRBV5-4 | CASSFVRAQSWGTDTQYF | TGTGCCAGCAGCTTCGTAAGGGCCCAGTCTTGGGGCACAGATACGCAGTATTTT
TRBJ1-1 | NA | NA | TRBV5-1 | CASSEGAVNTEAFF | TGCGCCAGCAGCGAAGGGGCGGTGAACACTGAAGCTTTCTTT
TRBJ2-3 | NA | NA | TRBV4-3 | CASGEPSTDTQYF | TGCGCCAGCGGGGAGCCTAGCACAGATACGCAGTATTTT
TRBJ2-3 | NA | TRBD1 | TRBV6-6 | CASRKTGVISTDTQYF | TGTGCCAGCAGAAAGACAGGGGTCATCAGCACAGATACGCAGTATTTT